This T cell receptor (beta chain) is drawn from a study of OX40 agonist ivuxolimab in advanced cancers. Study information: Head and neck, renal cell, melanoma or hepatocellular carcinoma were the cancers that dose-escalation patients had. Prior therapy, whether anti-PD-1, anti-PD-L1 or anti-CTLA-4, was allowed, and less than 45% had some.

The CDR3 spans 14 residues. Between the trimmed V and J ends, which lost 1 base and 4 bases, there was a span of 11 bases. CDR1 and CDR2 from the germline V gene are MGHRA and YSYEKL. Collection of blood occurred at baseline, at cycle 4 day 1, and at cycle 7 day 1. This table comes from immunoSEQ multiplex PCR, and its TCRdb copy is limited to in-frame clones, with some not included. The data show about 58,000 clones, 79% seen once. Sequencing was performed on CD4+ or CD8+ T cells sorted from blood, taken in a trial of the OX40 agonist ivuxolimab. The chain joins TRBV4-1 to TRBJ2-7; D gene unclear. The sequence came from an adult with an advanced solid tumor such as melanoma, head and neck, liver or kidney cancer. This chain's CDR3 is CASSQGGPQYEQYF. For the CDR3, the DNA is TGCGCCAGCAGCCAAGGCGGACCGCAGTACGAGCAGTACTTC.